This T cell receptor beta chain originates from a study of blood T cells in healthy people across ages. Comments on this clonotype: Its antigen is not identified.

This CDR3 comprises 14 residues. V gave up 6 bases and J gave up 1 base, with 13 bases separating them. In germline, CDR1 is SQVTM, CDR2 ANQGSEA. PCR was performed a second time for 7 to 11 cycles using a sample-barcoded 5' primer and a J-beta primer mix. A 12-random-nucleotide template-switch adaptor tagged each cDNA molecule. From the 5' RACE reads, TCRdb called clonotypes with MiXCR, one entry per CDR3 protein. The repertoire holds approximately 850,000 distinct CDR3 sequences, with roughly 60% as singletons. General observations from the study: Higher diversity, along with more naive CD4+ cells, distinguished long-lived donors from aged donors.

For every donor, a draw yielded approximately 9.8 milliliters of peripheral blood. Every sample gave at least 5 micrograms of total RNA when it was extracted. The chain links TRBV29-1 to TRBJ2-1, with D possibly being TRBD2 (5 bases). What was sequenced was blood. The sequence was obtained from a young man in good health. The CDR3 spells CSVVQGRSYNEQFF. CDR3 nucleotides: TGCAGCGTGGTACAAGGGAGATCCTACAATGAGCAGTTCTTC.